One and the same sample provided the 8 T cell receptor beta chains below, sequenced in a study of siplizumab effects on memory and regulatory T cells. This table comes from immunoSEQ multiplex PCR, and its TCRdb copy is limited to in-frame clones, with some not included. The data hold roughly 100,000 clones, with over 90% observed a single time. The sample was Tregs sorted from blood. The receptors were gathered from a human donor in good health.

To note about this clone: Within the sample, other DNA sequences also encode this same CDR3. The gene calls are TRBV6-5 and TRBJ2-7; tentative D call: TRBD1 (5 bases). The V end was cut by 5 bases, the J end by 0 bases, with 8 bases between. The germline V gene encodes CDR1 MNHEY and CDR2 SVGAGI. The CDR3 has 13 amino acids. CDR3 protein: CASSRTGSYEQYF. DNA of the CDR3: TGTGCCAGCAGTAGAACAGGCTCCTACGAGCAGTACTTC.

The chain recombines TRBV6-5 with TRBJ2-2, with 12 bases lining up with TRBD2. Germline loops: CDR1 MNHEY, CDR2 SVGAGI. The CDR3 loop spans 13 amino acids. Trimming removed 5 bases from V and 8 bases from J; junction bases left unmatched: 0. The CDR3 protein is CASSGLAGGELFF. The CDR3 bases are TGTGCCAGCAGTGGACTAGCGGGAGGGGAGCTGTTTTTT.

V and J are TRBV7-9 and TRBJ1-3, with D possibly matching TRBD1 (5 bases). CDR1 SEHNR and CDR2 FQNEAQ come from the germline V gene (reference sequence). CDR3 length equals 15 residues. V lost 3 bases and J 1 base, leaving 10 bases between the germline ends. The CDR3 is CASSLSGGSGNTIYF. CDR3 nucleotide sequence: TGTGCCAGCAGCTTGAGTGGGGGGTCTGGAAACACCATATATTTT.

The V call is TRBV6-4, the J call TRBJ1-2; D is uncertain. Germline loops: CDR1 MRHNA, CDR2 SNTAGT. Trimming cost V 5 bases and J 4 bases, with 14 bases left between them. There are 14 residues in the CDR3. CDR3: CASSPIAQSYGYTF. The CDR3 DNA is TGTGCCAGCAGTCCTATCGCGCAGAGCTATGGCTACACCTTC.

The chain carries TRBV25-1 and TRBJ1-1; D unresolved. This CDR3 is 16 amino acids long. Germline values: CDR1 MGHDK, CDR2 SYGVNS. V shed 6 bases and J shed 1 base, with 18 bases lying between them. The CDR3 loop is CASSHTLGLRNTEAFF. The CDR3 coding sequence is TGTGCCAGCAGCCACACCTTAGGGTTGCGGAACACTGAAGCTTTCTTT.

This sequence joins TRBV29-1 and TRBJ2-7; TRBD2 aligns across 16 bases. Germline V gene sequence: CDR1 SQVTM, CDR2 ANQGSEA. This CDR3 has 12 amino acids. V was pared by 7 bases and J by 9 bases, with 3 bases of the junction left unmatched. Written as DNA, the CDR3 is TGCAGCGCAGGGACTAGCGGGAGGGTGCAGTACTTC. The encoded protein is CSAGTSGRVQYF.

This chain links TRBV5-1 with TRBJ2-1, with TRBD2 matching over 7 bases. Per the germline V gene, CDR1 is SGHRS and CDR2 is YFSETQ. V dropped 2 bases and J dropped 2; count of bases not matched to a gene: 4. The CDR3 runs to 15 residues. The CDR3 spells CASSFGGSTYNEQFF. The CDR3 DNA follows: TGCGCCAGCAGCTTTGGCGGGAGTACCTACAATGAGCAGTTCTTC.

The rearrangement uses TRBV4-3 and TRBJ1-4, with D perhaps TRBD1 (6 bases). Germline V CDR1 and CDR2: LGHNA, YSLEER. This CDR3 region has 15 residues. V was clipped by 4 bases and J by 0 bases, with 9 bases between them. The CDR3 loop reads CASSPGGPTNEKLFF. The CDR3 coding sequence is TGCGCCAGCAGCCCCGGGGGGCCAACTAATGAAAAACTGTTTTTT.